These 19 T cell receptor beta chains were all obtained from the same sample, sequenced in a study of blood T cells in healthy people across ages. Through a sample-barcoded 5' primer and a J-beta primer mix, a second PCR was run for about 6 to 11 cycles. TCRdb used MiXCR to reprocess the 5' RACE reads, holding one entry per CDR3 protein. The repertoire holds around 940,000 distinct CDR3 sequences, with just over 50% as singletons. The sample taken for sequencing was blood. Receptors originate from a woman aged 60-70 years in good health.

V gene TRBV6-1 combines with J gene TRBJ1-2; 10 bases match TRBD1. The length of the CDR3 is 16 residues. J gave up 4 bases and V 0 bases, and 5 bases lay outside the gene matches. The germline gives CDR1 MNHNS, CDR2 SASEGT. CDR3 loop: CASSEAQGQGIYGYTF. The CDR3, as DNA: TGTGCCAGCAGTGAAGCGCAGGGACAGGGGATCTATGGCTACACCTTC.

The chain joins TRBV9 to TRBJ2-1; 8 bases line up with TRBD2. The CDR3 spans 15 residues. The V gene's germline CDR1 is SGDLS and CDR2 YYNGEE. With V trimmed by 6 bases and J by 1 base, 6 bases remained unmatched. As DNA, the CDR3 is TGTGCCAGCACCCCGGGGGGGGAATCCTACAATGAGCAGTTCTTC. Its translation is CASTPGGESYNEQFF.

This rearrangement joins TRBV14 to TRBJ2-3, with D possibly being TRBD1 (6 bases). Looked up from germline, CDR1 is SGHDN and CDR2 is FVKESK. The CDR3 contains 14 residues. V lost 4 bases and J lost 4, with 12 bases in between. The CDR3 DNA follows: TGTGCCAGCAGCCGAGCAGGGGCCCCAGATACGCAGTATTTT. Translation: CASSRAGAPDTQYF.

CDR3 in amino acids: CSYSTARGFTDTQYF. The CDR3 DNA reads TGCAGTTACTCGACGGCGAGGGGGTTTACAGATACGCAGTATTTT. The chain combines TRBV20-1 with TRBJ2-3, with D possibly being TRBD1 (6 bases). Germline-derived CDR1 and CDR2 are DFQATT and SNEGSKA (reference sequence). The CDR3 is 15 amino acids. The ends were cut back, 8 bases at V and 3 bases at J, with 21 bases in the middle.

CDR3 coding DNA: TGTGCCAGCAGTTACAAAGCCCCGGAGTCGGGTGAGCAGTACTTC. Its protein product is CASSYKAPESGEQYF. The V call is TRBV6-6, the J call TRBJ2-7, with D unclear. This CDR3 has 15 residues. V dropped 2 bases and J dropped 7 bases, with 18 bases sitting between them. CDR1 and CDR2 from the germline V gene are MNHNY and SVGAGI (reference sequence).

CDR3 residues: CASSAEEGEQYF. The CDR3 DNA reads TGCGCCAGCAGTGCGGAGGAAGGGGAGCAGTACTTC. The chain uses TRBV5-1 and TRBJ2-7; tentative D call: TRBD2 (5 bases). Looked up from germline, CDR1 is SGHRS and CDR2 is YFSETQ. CDR3 length: 12 amino acids. The V end was cut by 5 bases, the J end by 7 bases, with 13 bases between.

This clonotype was counted a few times. J is TRBJ2-1 and V is TRBV5-1; the match to TRBD1 covers 9 bases. The CDR3 runs 17 residues. With V trimmed by 0 bases and J by 7 bases, 11 bases remained unmatched. Germline V CDR1 and CDR2: SGHRS, YFSETQ. The CDR3 DNA is TGCGCCAGCAGCTTGGCAGCTGGAGACAGGGGGAGGAATGAGCAGTTCTTC. Amino acids: CASSLAAGDRGRNEQFF. The whole variable domain, remainder taken from reference TRBV5-1 and TRBJ2-1, is KAGVTQTPRYLIKTRGQQVTLSCSPISGHRSVSWYQQTPGQGLQFLFEYFSETQRNKGNFPGRFSGRQFSNSRSEMNVSTLELGDSALYLCASSLAAGDRGRNEQFFGPGTRLTVL.

This clonotype was counted once. The chain is built from TRBV2 and TRBJ2-1, with D perhaps matching TRBD1 or TRBD2 (5 bases each). Germline V lookup: CDR1 SNHLY, CDR2 FYNNEI. The length of the CDR3 is 11 residues. The V end was cut by 8 bases, the J end by 7 bases, with 9 bases between. The CDR3 is CASGTRNEQFF. CDR3 coding DNA: TGTGCCAGCGGGACCAGGAATGAGCAGTTCTTC.

V and J are TRBV6-1 and TRBJ2-7, with TRBD1 matching over 7 bases. After removal of 4 bases from V and 2 bases from J, the junction contained 5 bases not matched to a gene. The CDR3 loop spans 14 amino acids. The germline CDR1 and CDR2 sequences are MNHNS and SASEGT. The CDR3 DNA is TGTGCCAGCAGTGCAACGACAGGGCCCTACGAGCAGTACTTC. Translation gives CASSATTGPYEQYF.

This clonotype was detected only a few times. This chain links TRBV12-3 or TRBV12-4 with TRBJ2-3; TRBD2 agrees at 7 bases. The CDR3 has 13 residues. Trimming at V came to 8 bases and at J to 7 bases, leaving 9 bases not matched to a gene. The CDR3 loop reads CASGPGTTHTQYF. The CDR3, as DNA: TGTGCCAGCGGCCCCGGGACTACCCATACGCAGTATTTT.

The genes are TRBV3-1 and TRBJ2-1; TRBD2 matches 10 bases. The CDR3 has 18 residues. With 1 base clipped from V and 4 bases from J, the junction kept 10 bases outside the gene matches. Germline CDR1 and CDR2: LGHDT and YNNKEL (reference sequence). In DNA form, the CDR3 reads TGTGCCAGCAGCCAAGGTCTTACTAGCGGGACGAAATACAATGAGCAGTTCTTC. It codes for CASSQGLTSGTKYNEQFF.

V and J are TRBV28 and TRBJ1-5; 7 bases are a match to TRBD1. The germline V gene encodes CDR1 MDHEN and CDR2 SYDVKM. Trimming cost V 6 bases and J 2 bases; bases outside gene matches: 7. The CDR3 is made up of 15 amino acids. The CDR3 region is CASRVQGSGNQPQHF. The CDR3 bases are TGTGCCAGCAGGGTACAGGGGTCGGGCAATCAGCCCCAGCATTTT.

This sequence joins TRBV7-2 and TRBJ1-1; the D is unclear. Germline V gene data show CDR1 as SGHTA and CDR2 as FQGNSA. V lost 1 base and J lost 5, with 11 bases in between. CDR3 length equals 14 residues. CDR3 nucleotide sequence: TGTGCCAGCAGCTTAGGTTCGACCACAACTGAAGCTTTCTTT. Amino acids: CASSLGSTTTEAFF.

The chain carries TRBV28 and TRBJ2-4, with D perhaps being TRBD1 or TRBD2 (5 bases each). The end of the DNA aligns better with TRBJ2-7, so the J call may be wrong. The germline V gene has CDR1 MDHEN and CDR2 SYDVKM. This CDR3 is built from 16 residues. In nucleotides, the CDR3 is TGTGCCAGCAGTTTATCATCGGCAGGGATAGCGTACGAGCAGTACTTC. Protein sequence: CASSLSSAGIAYEQYF.

The rearrangement joins TRBV9 to TRBJ2-3; 8 bases are a match to TRBD2. Germline V CDR1 and CDR2: SGDLS, YYNGEE. Trimming took 4 bases from V and 2 from J; bases not matched to a gene: 6. This CDR3 contains 15 residues. The CDR3 nucleotides read TGTGCCAGCAGCAGACTAGCGTACTCCACAGATACGCAGTATTTT. Amino acid sequence: CASSRLAYSTDTQYF.

The rearrangement uses TRBV12-3 or TRBV12-4 and TRBJ2-2, with 7 bases lining up with TRBD1. V was pared by 10 bases and J by 0 bases, with 17 bases of the junction left unmatched. CDR3 length: 18 residues. The CDR3 loop is CATQGQTGPIANTGELFF. DNA for the CDR3: TGTGCCACACAGGGACAGACGGGACCTATCGCGAACACCGGGGAGCTGTTTTTT.

Only a few counts were recorded for this clonotype. This chain joins TRBV5-1 and TRBJ2-3, with D perhaps matching TRBD1 (5 bases). Germline V CDR1 and CDR2: SGHRS, YFSETQ. This CDR3 spans 14 amino acids. The germline V and J ends were trimmed by 2 bases and 2 bases, with 9 bases remaining between them. CDR3 DNA sequence: TGCGCCAGCAGCTTAAACAGGCCCACAGATACGCAGTATTTT. This codes for CASSLNRPTDTQYF.

This sequence joins TRBV29-1 and TRBJ2-5; TRBD1 might be the D (6 bases). Trimming cost V 1 base and J 5 bases, with 20 bases left between them. CDR1 is SQVTM, CDR2 ANQGSEA, per germline. CDR3 size: 16 residues. DNA of the CDR3: TGCAGCGTTGAAGGGGCGGAAACAGGGAGATGGGAGACCCAGTACTTC. It translates to CSVEGAETGRWETQYF.

The V call is TRBV3-1, the J call TRBJ1-5; D is ambiguous. The CDR3 covers 12 residues. Looked up from germline, CDR1 is LGHDT and CDR2 is YNNKEL (reference sequence). V lost 1 base to trimming and J lost 9 bases, with 7 bases between them. CDR3 DNA: TGTGCCAGCAGCCAAGGGGGAGGGCCCCAGCATTTT. Translating gives CASSQGGGPQHF.